Following are 18 T cell receptor beta chains from one sample sequenced in a study of glioma-infiltrating T cells. The iRepertoire nested amplicon-rescue multiplex PCR amplified TCR alpha and beta CDR3s from RNA. TCRdb re-derived calls from the multiplex PCR reads in MiXCR, one entry per CDR3 protein. The table shows approximately 110,000 distinct CDR3 sequences, with around a quarter occurring only once. Sequencing was done on a sample of glioma tissue, nonneoplastic brain tissue, or PBMCs (not recorded which). These TCRs come from a human donor with low-grade glioma or glioblastoma, undergoing nonglioma brain surgery, or in good health (not recorded which).

Notes on this clonotype: A single base separates this from a much larger clone, so it may be a read error. This chain uses TRBV7-8 with TRBJ2-7, with 7 bases lining up with TRBD1. This CDR3 region has 16 residues. The germline gives CDR1 SGHVS, CDR2 FQNEAQ. The CDR3 bases are TGTGTCAGCAGCCCCGGGACAGTGCCCCCTCCTTACGAGCAGTACTTC. Protein product: CVSSPGTVPPPYEQYF.

A word on this clonotype: A much more abundant neighbour one base away suggests this may be a read error. This is likely a read error, given that the CDR3 carries no conserved phenylalanine or tryptophan at its end. V usage is TRBV24-1 and J usage is TRBJ2-2; possible D gene TRBD1, 5 bases. V was cut by 1 base and J by 4 bases, with 9 bases left in between. The CDR3 runs 15 residues. Per the germline V gene, CDR1 is KGHDR and CDR2 is SFDVKD. CDR3 in DNA: TGTGCCACCAGTGATTTCGCAGGGATCACCGGGGAGCTGTTTCTT. Translation gives CATSDFAGITGELFL.

This clonotype has a count of ten or more. The rearrangement links TRBV7-2 to TRBJ1-5; D might be TRBD1 (6 bases). This CDR3 is built from 15 residues. Germline values: CDR1 SGHTA, CDR2 FQGNSA. Between the trimmed V and J ends, which lost 5 bases and 4 bases, there was a span of 15 bases. The CDR3 DNA is TGTGCCAGCAGCATACAGGGTACTGTGAATCAGCCCCAGCATTTT. Its protein is CASSIQGTVNQPQHF.

Comments on this clonotype: Germline is not matched at one junction end, which may reflect a read error. The chain joins TRBV7-9 to TRBJ2-6, with 9 bases aligning to TRBD1. Germline CDR1 reads SEHNR; CDR2 reads FQNEAQ (reference sequence). This CDR3 has 18 residues. The CDR3 sequence: CASSLRTGVHSGASVLTF. CDR3 bases: TGTGCCAGCAGCCTGCGGACAGGGGTACACTCTGGGGCCAGCGTCCTGACTTTC.

V and J are TRBV12-3 or TRBV12-4 and TRBJ2-1; 8 positions agree with TRBD2. Trimming cost V 7 bases and J 2 bases; bases outside gene matches: 4. The CDR3 is made up of 14 amino acids. The CDR3, as DNA: TGTGCCAGCATCGTAGCGGGGCCCTACAATGAGCAGTTCTTC. This translates into CASIVAGPYNEQFF.

Worth noting for this clonotype: Being one base from a much bigger clone, this may be a read error. The chain employs TRBV7-2 and TRBJ1-6; D gene ambiguous. The CDR3 totals 12 residues. In germline, CDR1 is SGHTA, CDR2 FQGNSA. The CDR3 region is CAISDGYSPLNF. CDR3 DNA: TGTGCCATCTCGGACGGATATTCACCCCTCAACTTT.

This clonotype was seen only once. One base away lies a much larger clone, so this may be a sequencing read error. This chain connects TRBV2 to TRBJ2-5, with 9 bases fitting TRBD1. The CDR3 is 14 amino acids. Germline V gene data show CDR1 as SNHLY and CDR2 as FYNNEI. The CDR3 DNA follows: TGTGCCAGCAGTGAAGGGACAGGGGATGAGACCCGGTACTTC. Protein: CASSEGTGDETRYF.

DNA of the CDR3: TGTGCCAGCTCACCGCTTTCGGGGGGATCCTCCTGGGAGCAGTACTTC. This codes for CASSPLSGGSSWEQYF. The V gene is TRBV18, the J gene TRBJ2-7, with TRBD2 matching over 7 bases. The germline V gene encodes CDR1 KGHSH and CDR2 LQKENI. V trimming: 3 bases; J trimming: 7 bases; junction bases outside the gene matches: 15. This CDR3 contains 16 residues.

This clonotype was counted once. The DNA is left out, because the CDR3 cannot be placed on it with certainty; the CDR3 is given as TCRdb lists it. The chain links TRBV11-2 to TRBJ1-5; TRBD1, the table's D call, lacks a check against the DNA. Germline CDR1 and CDR2: SGHAT and FQNNGV. The CDR3 contains 22 residues when both ends are counted. The CDR3 reads CASSFYICSAHWRGDRNQPQHF.

This clonotype has ten or more counts. The chain couples TRBV7-9 to TRBJ2-1, with D hard to call. The CDR3 is 11 amino acids. Trimming took off 10 bases at V and 4 bases at J, with 8 bases between the two ends. The germline V gene encodes CDR1 SEHNR and CDR2 FQNEAQ (reference sequence). The CDR3 region is CAITEYNEQFF. In nucleotides, the CDR3 is TGTGCCATCACAGAGTACAATGAGCAGTTCTTC.

V gene TRBV5-6 combines with J gene TRBJ2-5; tentatively, D is TRBD1 (5 bases). V lost 0 bases, J lost 1 base, and 13 bases lay in between. The CDR3 is 16 residues long. Germline V gene data show CDR1 as SGHDT and CDR2 as YYEEEE. The CDR3 spells CASSLETGLIQETQYF. Written as DNA, the CDR3 is TGTGCCAGCAGCTTGGAAACAGGCCTAATCCAAGAGACCCAGTACTTC.

Remarks on this clonotype: A much larger clone is a single base away; this may be a read error. V usage is TRBV5-1 and J usage is TRBJ2-5, with TRBD2 identical over 7 bases. Germline CDR1 reads SGHRS; CDR2 reads YFSETQ. The CDR3 is 16 residues long. The ends lost 4 bases at V and 2 bases at J; junction bases unmatched: 11. CDR3 sequence (DNA): TGCGCCAGCAGCCACATCGGGGGGACGAGGCAAGAGACCCAGTACTTC. Translation gives CASSHIGGTRQETQYF.

In this sample, this clonotype turned up many times. The chain joins TRBV11-3 to TRBJ2-3; 7 bases map to TRBD1. Germline V gives CDR1 SGHNT, CDR2 YENEEA. The trim removed 1 base at V and 1 base at J, leaving 2 bases unmatched. The CDR3 consists of 15 residues. Here the CDR3 reads CASSLGDRRTDTQYF. The CDR3 coding sequence is TGTGCCAGCAGCTTAGGGGACAGACGCACAGATACGCAGTATTTT.

In its sample, this clonotype was seen once. V is TRBV20-1 and J is TRBJ2-1; D is unclear. This CDR3 has 14 amino acids. CDR1 and CDR2 (germline): DFQATT, SNEGSKA (reference sequence). The CDR3 DNA reads as TGCAGCGCCAGAAGGGTTAGCCCCTACAATGAGCAGTTCTTC. Protein product: CSARRVSPYNEQFF.

With respect to this clonotype: A much larger clone lies a single base off, so this may be a read error. This chain connects TRBV11-2 to TRBJ2-7; D is ambiguous. Trimming shortened V by 1 base and J by 7 bases, and 20 bases separated the two germline ends. The CDR3 has 16 amino acids. Looked up from germline, CDR1 is SGHAT and CDR2 is FQNNGV. The CDR3 region has the DNA TGTGCCAGCAGCTTAGTCCCCGAAGTCTCCTACAATGAGCAGTACTTC. Protein sequence: CASSLVPEVSYNEQYF. Complete variable domain (other parts from reference TRBV11-2 and TRBJ2-7): EAGVAQSPRYKIIEKRQSVAFWCNPISGHATLYWYQQILGQGPKLLIQFQNNGVVDDSQLPKDRFSAERLKGVDSTLKIQPAKLEDSAVYLCASSLVPEVSYNEQYFGPGTRLTVT.

This clonotype has a count of ten or more. The chain recombines TRBV11-2 with TRBJ1-1; no clear D. There are 15 residues in the CDR3. Trimming pared 5 bases from V and 3 bases from J, leaving 16 bases between. Germline values: CDR1 SGHAT, CDR2 FQNNGV. The CDR3 region is CASSIDIFGDTEAFF. As DNA, the CDR3 is TGTGCCAGCAGCATCGACATATTTGGGGACACTGAAGCTTTCTTT.

This clonotype was observed a handful of times. The chain is built from TRBV5-1 and TRBJ1-2, with D tentatively TRBD1 (5 bases). Germline assignment: CDR1 SGHRS and CDR2 YFSETQ. Between the trimmed V and J ends, which lost 0 bases and 3 bases, there was a span of 6 bases. The CDR3 is 13 amino acids. CDR3 residues: CASSLAGYYGYTF. The CDR3 DNA follows: TGCGCCAGCAGCTTGGCAGGGTACTATGGCTACACCTTC.

This clonotype qualifies as medium-sized. V is TRBV6-2 or TRBV6-3 and J is TRBJ1-1; no reliable D call. Trimming took 5 bases from V and 5 from J, leaving 12 bases between them. CDR3 length equals 13 residues. Germline assignment: CDR1 MNHEY and CDR2 SVGEGT. CDR3 sequence reads: CASSRSEGTEAFF. CDR3 DNA sequence: TGTGCCAGCAGTCGAAGTGAGGGAACTGAAGCTTTCTTT.